The present entry profiles one T cell receptor beta chain with its context. The sample originates from a study of blood T cell repertoires in COVID-19. Original analysis: Reference gene primer amplification gave nucleated cell count estimates. Profiled with immunoSEQ multiplex PCR; TCRdb holds only in-frame clones, not every one. The DNA was the basis for D and trimming; V, J and clone size are from that table. The data contain about 240,000 clones, about 88% of them singletons. J lost 1 base, V lost 2 bases, and 5 bases had no gene match. The CDR3 sequence is 16 residues long. Germline-derived CDR1 and CDR2 are MGHDK and SYGVNS.

The gene calls are TRBV25-1 and TRBJ2-3, with 8 bases identical to TRBD2. The sequenced material came from peripheral blood. The receptor comes from a woman in her fifties or sixties with COVID-19, enrolled during active disease. Here the CDR3 reads CASSEGRRGGTDTQYF. The CDR3 coding sequence is TGTGCCAGCAGTGAAGGTCGGCGGGGGGGCACAGATACGCAGTATTTT.